This T cell receptor (beta chain) was profiled in a study of blood T cell repertoires in COVID-19. How the authors handled the data: From reference gene primer amplification, estimates of nucleated cell counts were derived. Produced via immunoSEQ multiplex PCR; TCRdb's table is partial and in-frame only. V and J calls and clone size follow that table, whereas D and trimming were derived from the DNA. The sample holds roughly 340,000 clones, around 87% seen once. The ends were cut back, 4 bases at V and 4 bases at J, with 16 bases in the middle. The CDR3 is 15 amino acids. Germline CDR1 and CDR2: SNHLY and FYNNEI.

Sequenced material: PBMCs or T cells enriched from blood (not recorded which). The J gene is TRBJ2-5, the V gene TRBV2, with D maybe TRBD2 (6 bases). This receptor was obtained from a man between 40 and 49 years old in a cohort exposed to, infected with or recovered from COVID-19 (not recorded which). For the CDR3, the DNA is TGTGCCAGCAGTGGGGCCGGGACTTCTTTAGAGACCCAGTACTTC. It translates to CASSGAGTSLETQYF.